This TCR beta chain was captured by sequencing in a study of blood T cells in healthy people across ages. Regarding the study as a whole: Higher diversity, along with more naive CD4+ cells, distinguished long-lived donors from aged donors.

Primed by a sample-barcoded 5' primer and a J-beta primer mix, a second PCR proceeded for 7 to 11 cycles. The template-switch adaptor, which had 12 random nucleotides, put a tag on each cDNA molecule. Each CDR3 protein is one row after TCRdb ran MiXCR on the 5' RACE reads. Of hundreds of thousands of distinct CDR3 sequences listed, about 30% were seen once; the top ten hold roughly 14%. Per sample, a minimum of 6.5 million PBMCs were isolated. With each sample, at least 5 micrograms of total RNA were extracted. As regards this clonotype: Its antigen is not identified.

With 0 bases removed from V and 9 bases from J, the gap between germline ends came to 15 bases. CDR1 SGDLS and CDR2 YYNGEE come from the germline V gene. There are 15 residues in the CDR3. The chain joins TRBV9 to TRBJ2-2; tentative D call: TRBD2 (7 bases). The specimen was blood. The clonotype was recovered from a woman of 80 years or more in good health. The CDR3 DNA reads as TGTGCCAGCAGCGTAGGGGGGGGCGGCTTGAGGGAGCTGTTTTTT. Protein product: CASSVGGGGLRELFF.